Detailed here is one T cell receptor (beta chain). These data belong to a study of blood T cell repertoires in COVID-19. Study overall: Italy, Spain and the United States were the sources of the convalescent and acute COVID-19 samples. Sources were T cells, B-cell-depleted T cells, or PBMCs; the material itself was cDNA or gDNA.

Deletions cut 5 bases from V and 8 bases from J, with 18 bases between. This CDR3 has 14 amino acids. Germline CDR1 is MNHNS and CDR2 is SASEGT. In the original analysis: Amplified reference gene primers provided the basis for estimating nucleated cell counts. Data came from immunoSEQ multiplex PCR; TCRdb stores just in-frame clones and leaves some out. V, J and clone size derive from that table, while D and trimming were established from the DNA sequence. Of more than 65,000 clones in the sample, approximately 80% are singletons; the top ten hold around a third. Sequencing was performed on peripheral blood. The V gene is TRBV6-1, the J gene TRBJ1-2; D might be TRBD1 (6 bases). The source of this sequence is a woman aged 65 to 85 with acute or convalescent COVID-19. The CDR3 region is CASSSILGGTGYTF. CDR3 in DNA: TGTGCCAGCAGTTCTATTCTAGGGGGAACGGGCTACACCTTC.